The entry below describes one T cell receptor (beta chain). Its antigen remains unknown. The data were obtained in a study of T cell repertoires in cytomegalovirus infection. Study summary: It can be stated that public TCR beta signatures indicated CMV infection as well as a matching HLA type. Study conclusions and caveats: Clonotypes of TCR beta that were HLA-C-restricted and CMV-specific dominated the ex vivo response. Based on cumulative public TCR beta family frequency, carriers of CMV plus the relevant HLA were identified.

In TCRdb, the reads were re-called with MiXCR into one record per CDR3 protein. The sample contains some 270,000 distinct CDR3 sequences, 20% to 25% of which appear only once. Germline CDR1 reads ENHRY; CDR2 reads SYGVKD. V lost 4 bases and J lost 1; bases outside the gene matches: 4. The CDR3 consists of 16 residues. This TCR was sampled from a human donor in good health (CMV status not recorded). Some clones in this sample may be carry-over from other donors' samples. The chain is built from TRBV10-3 and TRBJ2-2, with 9 bases matching TRBD2. The starting material was cultured PBMCs, obtained from culture after CMV antigen stimulation. The CDR3 loop reads CAISVAGGENTGELFF. The DNA for the CDR3 is TGTGCCATCAGTGTGGCGGGAGGGGAGAACACCGGGGAGCTGTTTTTT.